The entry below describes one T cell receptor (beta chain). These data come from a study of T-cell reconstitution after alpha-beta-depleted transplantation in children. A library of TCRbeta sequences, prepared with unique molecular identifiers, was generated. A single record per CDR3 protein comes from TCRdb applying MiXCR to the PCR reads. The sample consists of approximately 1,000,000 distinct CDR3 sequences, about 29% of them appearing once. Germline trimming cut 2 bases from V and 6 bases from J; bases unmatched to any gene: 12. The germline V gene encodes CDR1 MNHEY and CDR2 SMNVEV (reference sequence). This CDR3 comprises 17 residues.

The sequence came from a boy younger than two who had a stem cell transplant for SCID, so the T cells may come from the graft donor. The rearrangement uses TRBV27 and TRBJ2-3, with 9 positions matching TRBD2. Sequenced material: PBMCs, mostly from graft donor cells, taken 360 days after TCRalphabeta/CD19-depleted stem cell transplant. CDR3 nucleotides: TGTGCCAGCAGTTTAACCCGGGCGGGGGGGAAATTCGATACGCAGTATTTT. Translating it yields CASSLTRAGGKFDTQYF.